A single sample is the source of the 6 T cell receptor beta chains below, sequenced in a study of blood T cells in healthy people across ages. Primers used in a second PCR of about 7 to 12 cycles were a sample-barcoded 5' primer and a J-beta primer mix. One entry per CDR3 protein, called by TCRdb with MiXCR from the 5' RACE reads. The sample consists of 700,000 to 1,000,000 distinct CDR3 sequences, about 42% of them appearing once. The sample consisted of blood. These receptors all stem from a man in his 60s in good health.

The J gene is TRBJ2-3, the V gene TRBV6-5, with D possibly being TRBD1 (5 bases). This CDR3 spans 14 amino acids. Germline loops: CDR1 MNHEY, CDR2 SVGAGI. The V gene lost 6 bases and the J gene lost 4 bases, with 14 bases spanning the gap. The CDR3 DNA sequence: TGTGCCAGCAGCCGTTCAGGGCTTGCAGATACGCAGTATTTT. It codes for CASSRSGLADTQYF.

The chain couples TRBV7-9 to TRBJ2-7, with TRBD2 matching 7 bases. Germline CDR1 and CDR2: SEHNR and FQNEAQ (reference sequence). The CDR3 consists of 14 residues. Trimming at V came to 4 bases and at J to 2 bases, leaving 5 bases not matched to a gene. As DNA, the CDR3 is TGTGCCAGCAGCTCTGGACTAGACCCCTACGAGCAGTACTTC. Protein: CASSSGLDPYEQYF.

The chain recombines TRBV20-1 with TRBJ2-7; the D gene is possibly TRBD1 (6 bases). The CDR3 has 12 amino acids. Between the trimmed V and J ends, which lost 1 base and 6 bases, there was a span of 10 bases. CDR1 DFQATT and CDR2 SNEGSKA come from the germline V gene (reference sequence). The CDR3, as DNA: TGCAGTGCTAGAGTTTTAGGGGGCGAGCAGTACTTC. This translates into CSARVLGGEQYF.

This clonotype has just a few counts. The chain combines TRBV12-3 or TRBV12-4 with TRBJ2-6, with 12 bases lining up with TRBD2. The CDR3 extends over 19 amino acids. The ends lost 6 bases at V and 0 bases at J; junction bases unmatched: 9. The CDR3 reads CASRPSGGALSSGANVLTF. For the CDR3, the DNA is TGTGCCAGCAGACCTAGCGGGGGGGCTCTAAGCTCTGGGGCCAACGTCCTGACTTTC.

This clonotype was counted a few times. The rearrangement joins TRBV4-3 to TRBJ2-3; D unresolved. The CDR3 spans 13 residues. Trimming cost V 0 bases and J 8 bases, with 9 bases left between them. Germline V gives CDR1 LGHNA, CDR2 YSLEER. In DNA, the CDR3 is TGCGCCAGCAGCCAAGATTTGGTTCGTACGCAGTATTTT. This translates into CASSQDLVRTQYF.

The chain joins TRBV10-3 to TRBJ2-5; D gene unclear. This CDR3 contains 13 residues. Germline CDR1 is ENHRY and CDR2 is SYGVKD. V lost 10 bases and J 5 bases, leaving 17 bases between the germline ends. The CDR3: CATHSHQGETQYF. CDR3 nucleotides: TGTGCCACCCACAGCCACCAAGGGGAGACCCAGTACTTC.